This TCR beta chain is drawn from a study of CD8 T cells in ankylosing spondylitis. General study findings and limits: Disease-linked clones reportedly showed significant enrichment in matched ankylosing spondylitis synovial fluid. Within ankylosing spondylitis blood, a TCR beta motif made up of seven or eight highly homologous variants appeared to be characteristic. Reactive arthritis synovial fluid and blood were previously reported to contain some motif variants.

V gave up 5 bases and J gave up 3 bases, with 12 bases separating them. This CDR3 spans 14 amino acids. Germline-derived CDR1 and CDR2 are SGHNT and YENEEA. Preparation of TCR beta libraries was done by quantitative 5'-RACE with molecular barcodes. TCRdb ran MiXCR on the 5' RACE reads and lists one entry per CDR3 protein. The table records fewer than 500,000 distinct CDR3 sequences, 20% to 30% of them present only once. About this clonotype itself: Its antigen is undetermined.

The V gene is TRBV11-3, the J gene TRBJ2-3; D unclear. The receptor was derived from a male donor with ankylosing spondylitis. The specimen was blood, either unsorted or a sorted T cell fraction (not recorded which). The CDR3, as DNA: TGTGCCAGCAGCAGTAAGACGGCGACAGATACGCAGTATTTT. Translated, it gives CASSSKTATDTQYF. The full variable domain, with the rest looked up from reference TRBV11-3 and TRBJ2-3, is EAGVVQSPRYKIIEKKQPVAFWCNPISGHNTLYWYLQNLGQGPELLIRYENEEAVDDSQLPKDRFSAERLKGVDSTLKIQPAELGDSAVYLCASSSKTATDTQYFGPGTRLTVL.